This T cell receptor beta chain was sequenced for a study of blood T cell repertoires in COVID-19. At the level of the study: Material from acute and convalescent COVID-19 was sourced from the United States, Italy and Spain. PBMCs, B-cell-depleted T cells, or T cells provided the cDNA or gDNA that made up the material.

Of note for this clone: The sample has other DNA sequences that encode this CDR3 too.

Original handling: Amplification with reference gene primers provided the estimates of nucleated cell counts. Clones were sequenced by immunoSEQ multiplex PCR, and TCRdb holds only the in-frame ones, with some missing. V and J calls and clone size are those listed in that table; D and trimming were worked out from the DNA. The sample lists around 300,000 clones; more than 75% were seen once. CDR3 length: 14 residues. Germline V gene lookup returns CDR1 LGHDT and CDR2 YNNKEL (reference sequence). The J segment lost 6 bases and the V segment lost 1 base, leaving 2 bases of the junction unmatched. The specimen was peripheral blood. The source is a woman aged 50 to 65 with active or convalescent COVID-19. V gene TRBV3-1 (or the pseudogene TRBV3-2) combines with J gene TRBJ1-1, with 10 bases matching TRBD1. This CDR3 is CASSQAGQGAEAFF. In DNA form, the CDR3 reads TGTGCCAGCAGCCAAGCCGGACAGGGGGCTGAAGCTTTCTTT.